A single T cell receptor beta chain is shown here with its context. Its cognate antigen is unknown. Scientists ran DNA taken from cultured CD4+ T cells through the Oncomine TCR Beta short-read assay for sequencing. TCRdb processed the PCR reads anew with MiXCR; each CDR3 protein has one entry. The data contain over 15,000 distinct CDR3 sequences, approximately 30% of them seen just once; the ten biggest clones take up just under 15%. Treatment reported: roughly nine-day PBMC culture with coronavirus spike peptide pools or control peptides (ViraFEST assay). ViraFEST enlarged antigen-specific T cell populations with peptide pools and afterwards sequenced TCRs. The authors swapped half the medium for fresh IL-2 medium on days 3 and 7. The data stem from a study of vaccination and CD4 T cells after COVID-19. V was cut by 7 bases and J by 0 bases, with 13 bases left in between. The CDR3 runs 15 residues. Germline V gene data show CDR1 as MNHNS and CDR2 as SASEGT.

Study-wide results and caveats: Reactive clone data from convalescent patients indicated a median of 86.3% appearing only post-vaccination.

The chain recombines TRBV6-1 with TRBJ1-5; D remains unclear. The source of this sequence is a human donor with COVID-19. Sequenced sample: cultured CD4+ T cells from blood. The CDR3 region has the DNA TGTGCCAGCACAATCGGCGGATATAGCAATCAGCCCCAGCATTTT. Its translation is CASTIGGYSNQPQHF.